These 9 T cell receptor beta chains were sequenced from one sample in a study of post-analysis software for immune sequencing data. Whole-study results and caveats: With TRBV5-6, TRBV5-1 and TRBV20-1 included, 4 or 5 TRBV segments were more frequent in patients than in controls.

The antigens of these receptors remain unknown. Unique molecular identifiers were built into the TCR beta cDNA libraries. TCRdb fed the PCR reads into MiXCR, producing one record per CDR3 protein. The table records almost 700,000 distinct CDR3 sequences, roughly three fifths of them present only once. Sample: blood. Receptors originate from a girl aged 2 to 10 with multiple sclerosis.

This chain connects TRBV2 to TRBJ2-5; the D gene is possibly TRBD2 (5 bases). Trimming shortened V by 3 bases and J by 5 bases, and 10 bases separated the two germline ends. CDR1 and CDR2 (germline): SNHLY, FYNNEI. This CDR3 contains 13 residues. In DNA, the CDR3 is TGTGCCAGCAGTGACCAGCGGCGGGAGACCCAGTACTTC. Translation: CASSDQRRETQYF.

The CDR3 coding sequence is TGTGCCAGCTATAAGCGGGGGGGGTCCACAGATACGCAGTATTTT. Translated: CASYKRGGSTDTQYF. The chain joins TRBV6-2 or TRBV6-3 to TRBJ2-3, with TRBD2 matching 10 bases. V was clipped by 8 bases and J by 2 bases; unmatched bases: 7. This CDR3 comprises 15 residues. Germline assignment: CDR1 MNHEY and CDR2 SVGEGT.

The table lists this clonotype with a count of one. This chain uses TRBV29-1 with TRBJ2-5, with TRBD2 matching 9 bases. The CDR3 is 17 amino acids. Germline V gene lookup returns CDR1 SQVTM and CDR2 ANQGSEA. V was pared by 3 bases and J by 1 base, with 12 bases of the junction left unmatched. CDR3 nucleotide sequence: TGCAGCGTTGAGGTTGGCGGGGGGGCGATTCCCCAAGAGACCCAGTACTTC. Protein product: CSVEVGGGAIPQETQYF.

The chain combines TRBV29-1 with TRBJ2-7; D not resolved. The CDR3 totals 13 residues. CDR1 and CDR2 (germline): SQVTM, ANQGSEA. V dropped 3 bases and J dropped 5 bases, with 14 bases sitting between them. CDR3 in DNA: TGCAGCGTTGAGGTTCGGTCCGGACACGAGCAGTACTTC. Translation: CSVEVRSGHEQYF.

V gene TRBV20-1 combines with J gene TRBJ2-5; 9 bases map to TRBD2. The CDR3 is 19 amino acids. CDR1 is DFQATT and CDR2 is SNEGSKA in the germline V gene (reference sequence). The V gene end was trimmed by 0 bases and the J gene end by 0 bases; junction bases not matched to a gene: 14. The CDR3 coding sequence is TGCAGTGCTAGAGACGGTTTGCGGGAGGGGCCTGGGTACCAAGAGACCCAGTACTTC. As protein: CSARDGLREGPGYQETQYF.

This rearrangement joins TRBV5-1 to TRBJ2-7; 14 nucleotides agree with TRBD2. The CDR3 length is 15 residues. With V trimmed by 0 bases and J by 6 bases, 2 bases remained unmatched. Per the germline V gene, CDR1 is SGHRS and CDR2 is YFSETQ. CDR3 bases: TGCGCCAGCAGCTTGGTGGGGACTAGCGGGGGCGAGCAGTACTTC. Translated: CASSLVGTSGGEQYF. Full variable domain (missing parts from reference TRBV5-1 and TRBJ2-7): KAGVTQTPRYLIKTRGQQVTLSCSPISGHRSVSWYQQTPGQGLQFLFEYFSETQRNKGNFPGRFSGRQFSNSRSEMNVSTLELGDSALYLCASSLVGTSGGEQYFGPGTRLTVT.

The J gene is TRBJ2-5, the V gene TRBV20-1, with D unresolved. There are 15 residues in the CDR3. Per germline, CDR1 DFQATT and CDR2 SNEGSKA (reference sequence). V shed 3 bases and J shed 0 bases, with 14 bases lying between them. This CDR3 is CSASFPPSNQETQYF. The DNA for the CDR3 is TGCAGTGCTAGTTTCCCCCCCTCAAACCAAGAGACCCAGTACTTC.

The rearrangement joins TRBV20-1 to TRBJ2-1; no firm D call. Germline CDR1 reads DFQATT; CDR2 reads SNEGSKA (reference sequence). Trimming pared 6 bases from V and 9 bases from J, leaving 15 bases between. The CDR3 totals 12 residues. The CDR3 is CSAQQANTEQFF. The CDR3 DNA is TGCAGTGCCCAGCAGGCTAACACTGAGCAGTTCTTC.

In its sample, this clonotype was seen a few times. The chain is built from TRBV27 and TRBJ2-4, with 7 bases lining up with TRBD2. Trimming cost V 3 bases and J 6 bases; bases outside gene matches: 8. Germline assignment: CDR1 MNHEY and CDR2 SMNVEV (reference sequence). The CDR3 sequence is 15 residues long. In DNA form, the CDR3 reads TGTGCCAGCAGTTTTGGGTCGGGAGGAGGAAACATTCAGTACTTC. This codes for CASSFGSGGGNIQYF.